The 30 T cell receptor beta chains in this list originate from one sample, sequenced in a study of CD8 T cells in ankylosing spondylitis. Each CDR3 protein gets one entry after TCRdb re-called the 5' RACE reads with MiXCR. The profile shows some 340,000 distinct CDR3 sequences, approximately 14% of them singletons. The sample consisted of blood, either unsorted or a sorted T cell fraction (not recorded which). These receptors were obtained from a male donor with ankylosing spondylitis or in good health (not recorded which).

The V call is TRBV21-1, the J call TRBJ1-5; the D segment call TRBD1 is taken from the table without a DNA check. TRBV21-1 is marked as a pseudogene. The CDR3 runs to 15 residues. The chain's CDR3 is CASSIGTVDNQPQHF. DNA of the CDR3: TGTGCCAGCAGCATAGGGACAGTGGACAATCAGCCCCAGCATTTT.

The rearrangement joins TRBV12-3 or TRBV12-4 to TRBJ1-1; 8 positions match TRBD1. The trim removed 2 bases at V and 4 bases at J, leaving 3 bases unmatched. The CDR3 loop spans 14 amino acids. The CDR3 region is CASSLTRGRTEAFF. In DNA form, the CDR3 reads TGTGCCAGCAGTTTAACCAGGGGGCGCACTGAAGCTTTCTTT.

The CDR3 DNA is TGTGCCAGCAGTCTACGACGGGCCGACAATGAGCAGTTCTTC. It specifies CASSLRRADNEQFF. The chain links TRBV12-3 or TRBV12-4 to TRBJ2-1; D remains unclear. Trimming took 5 bases from V and 5 from J, leaving 13 bases between them. This CDR3 has 14 amino acids.

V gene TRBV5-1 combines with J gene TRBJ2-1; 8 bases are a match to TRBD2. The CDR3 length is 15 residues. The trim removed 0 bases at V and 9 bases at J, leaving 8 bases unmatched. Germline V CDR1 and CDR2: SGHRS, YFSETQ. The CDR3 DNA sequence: TGCGCCAGCAGCTTGGGAGCGAGCGGGGGTGTTGAGCAGTTCTTC. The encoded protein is CASSLGASGGVEQFF.

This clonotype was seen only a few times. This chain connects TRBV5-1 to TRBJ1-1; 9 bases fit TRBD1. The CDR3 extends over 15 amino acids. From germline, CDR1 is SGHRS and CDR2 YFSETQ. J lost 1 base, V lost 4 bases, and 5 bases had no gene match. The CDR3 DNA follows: TGCGCCAGCAGCAAAGACAGGGGGACGAACACTGAAGCTTTCTTT. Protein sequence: CASSKDRGTNTEAFF.

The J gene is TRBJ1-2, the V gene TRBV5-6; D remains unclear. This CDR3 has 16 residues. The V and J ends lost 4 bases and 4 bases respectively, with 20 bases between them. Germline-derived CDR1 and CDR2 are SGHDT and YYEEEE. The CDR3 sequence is CASSPLAPEDSYGYTF. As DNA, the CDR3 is TGTGCCAGCAGCCCCCTGGCCCCCGAAGACTCCTATGGCTACACCTTC.

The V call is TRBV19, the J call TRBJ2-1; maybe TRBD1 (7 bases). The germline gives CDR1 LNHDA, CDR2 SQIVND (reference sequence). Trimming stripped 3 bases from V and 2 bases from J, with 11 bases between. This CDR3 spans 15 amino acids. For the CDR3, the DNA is TGTGCCAGTAGTATGGCAGGGGGGACCTACAATGAGCAGTTCTTC. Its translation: CASSMAGGTYNEQFF. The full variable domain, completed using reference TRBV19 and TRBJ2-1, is DGGITQSPKYLFRKEGQNVTLSCEQNLNHDAMYWYRQDPGQGLRLIYYSQIVNDFQKGDIAEGYSVSREKKESFPLTVTSAQKNPTAFYLCASSMAGGTYNEQFFGPGTRLTVL.

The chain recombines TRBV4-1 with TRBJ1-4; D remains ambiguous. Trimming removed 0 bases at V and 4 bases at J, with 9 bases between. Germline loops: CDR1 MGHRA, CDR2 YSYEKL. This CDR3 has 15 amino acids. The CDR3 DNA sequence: TGCGCCAGCAGCCAAGATGCGAAGCGTAATGAAAAACTGTTTTTT. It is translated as CASSQDAKRNEKLFF.

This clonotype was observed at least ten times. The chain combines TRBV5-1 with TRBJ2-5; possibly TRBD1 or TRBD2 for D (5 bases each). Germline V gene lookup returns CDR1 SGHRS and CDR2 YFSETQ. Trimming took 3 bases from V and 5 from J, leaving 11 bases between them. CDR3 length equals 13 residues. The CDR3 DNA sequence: TGCGCCAGCAGCTCAGGGAGTGGGGAGACCCAGTACTTC. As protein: CASSSGSGETQYF.

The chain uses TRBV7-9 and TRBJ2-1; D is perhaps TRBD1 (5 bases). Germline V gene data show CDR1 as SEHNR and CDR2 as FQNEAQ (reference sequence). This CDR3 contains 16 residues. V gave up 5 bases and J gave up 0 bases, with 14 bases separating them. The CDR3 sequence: CASSQKGLSSYNEQFF. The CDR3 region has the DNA TGTGCCAGCAGCCAAAAGGGGCTTAGCTCCTACAATGAGCAGTTCTTC.

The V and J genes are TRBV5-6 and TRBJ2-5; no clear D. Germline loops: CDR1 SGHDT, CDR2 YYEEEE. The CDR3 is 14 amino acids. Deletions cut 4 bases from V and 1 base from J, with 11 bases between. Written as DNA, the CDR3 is TGTGCCAGCAGCCCACGGGTGGGCCAAGAGACCCAGTACTTC. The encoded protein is CASSPRVGQETQYF.

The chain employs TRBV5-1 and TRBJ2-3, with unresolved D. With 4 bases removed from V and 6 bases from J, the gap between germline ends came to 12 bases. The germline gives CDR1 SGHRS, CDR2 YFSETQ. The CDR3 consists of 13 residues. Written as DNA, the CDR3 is TGCGCCAGCAGCGCTGCAGCCAGGGATACGCAGTATTTT. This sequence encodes CASSAAARDTQYF.

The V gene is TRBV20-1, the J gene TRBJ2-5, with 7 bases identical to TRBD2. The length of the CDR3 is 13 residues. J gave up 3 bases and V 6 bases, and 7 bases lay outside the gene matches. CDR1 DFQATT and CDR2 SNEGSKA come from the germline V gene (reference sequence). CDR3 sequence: CSAEAGEKETQYF. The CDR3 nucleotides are TGCAGTGCAGAGGCGGGGGAGAAAGAGACCCAGTACTTC.

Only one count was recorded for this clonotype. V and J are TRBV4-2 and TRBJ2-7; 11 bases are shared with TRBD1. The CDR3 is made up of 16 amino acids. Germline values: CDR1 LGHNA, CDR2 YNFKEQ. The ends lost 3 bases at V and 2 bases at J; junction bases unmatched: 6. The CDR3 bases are TGTGCCAGCAGCCAGGAGGGGACAGGGGGGGCCTACGAGCAGTACTTC. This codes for CASSQEGTGGAYEQYF.

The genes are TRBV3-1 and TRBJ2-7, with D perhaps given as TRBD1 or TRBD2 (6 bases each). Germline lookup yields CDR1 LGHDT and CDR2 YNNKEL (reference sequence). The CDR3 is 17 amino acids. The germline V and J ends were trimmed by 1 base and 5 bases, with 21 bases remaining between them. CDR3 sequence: CASSQGQVGLTFHEQYF. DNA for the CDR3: TGTGCCAGCAGCCAAGGACAGGTGGGACTGACCTTCCACGAGCAGTACTTC.

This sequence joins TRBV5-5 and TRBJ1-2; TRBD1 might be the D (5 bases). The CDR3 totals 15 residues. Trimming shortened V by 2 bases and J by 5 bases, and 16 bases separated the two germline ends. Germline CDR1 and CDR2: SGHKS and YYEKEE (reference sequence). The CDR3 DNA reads TGTGCCAGCAGCTTTCCAGGGCGTGGGCTGTATGGCTACACCTTC. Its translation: CASSFPGRGLYGYTF.

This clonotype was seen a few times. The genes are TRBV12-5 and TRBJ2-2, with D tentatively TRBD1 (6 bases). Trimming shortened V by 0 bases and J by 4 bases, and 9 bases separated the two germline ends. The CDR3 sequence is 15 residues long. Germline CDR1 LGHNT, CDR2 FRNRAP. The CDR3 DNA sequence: TGTGCTAGTGGTTTGGTACTAGGGGGCACCGGGGAGCTGTTTTTT. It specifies CASGLVLGGTGELFF.

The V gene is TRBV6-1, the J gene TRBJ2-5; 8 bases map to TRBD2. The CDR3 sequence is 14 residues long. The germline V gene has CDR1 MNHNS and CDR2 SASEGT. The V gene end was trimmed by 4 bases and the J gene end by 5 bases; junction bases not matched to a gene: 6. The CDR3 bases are TGTGCCAGCAGTGCAGCGGGAGTATGGGAGACCCAGTACTTC. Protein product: CASSAAGVWETQYF.

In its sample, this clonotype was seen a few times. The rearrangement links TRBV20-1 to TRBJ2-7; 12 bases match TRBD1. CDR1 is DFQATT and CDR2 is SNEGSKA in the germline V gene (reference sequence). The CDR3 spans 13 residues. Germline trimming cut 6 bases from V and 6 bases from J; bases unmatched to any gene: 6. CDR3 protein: CSASRDRGPEQYF. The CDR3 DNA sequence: TGCAGTGCCAGCCGGGACAGGGGGCCCGAGCAGTACTTC.

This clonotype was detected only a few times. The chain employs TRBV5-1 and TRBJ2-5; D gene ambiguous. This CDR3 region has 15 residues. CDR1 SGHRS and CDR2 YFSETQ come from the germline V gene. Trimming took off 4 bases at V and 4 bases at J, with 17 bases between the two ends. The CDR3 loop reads CASSVLVAGGETQYF. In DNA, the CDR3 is TGCGCCAGCAGCGTGCTTGTCGCAGGTGGAGAGACCCAGTACTTC. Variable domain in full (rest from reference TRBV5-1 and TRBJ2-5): KAGVTQTPRYLIKTRGQQVTLSCSPISGHRSVSWYQQTPGQGLQFLFEYFSETQRNKGNFPGRFSGRQFSNSRSEMNVSTLELGDSALYLCASSVLVAGGETQYFGPGTRLLVL.

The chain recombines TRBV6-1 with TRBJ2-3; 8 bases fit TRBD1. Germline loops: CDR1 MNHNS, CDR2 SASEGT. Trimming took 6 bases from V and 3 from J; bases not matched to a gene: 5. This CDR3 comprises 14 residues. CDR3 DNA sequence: TGTGCCAGCAGGACCAGACAGGGGACAGATACGCAGTATTTT. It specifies CASRTRQGTDTQYF.

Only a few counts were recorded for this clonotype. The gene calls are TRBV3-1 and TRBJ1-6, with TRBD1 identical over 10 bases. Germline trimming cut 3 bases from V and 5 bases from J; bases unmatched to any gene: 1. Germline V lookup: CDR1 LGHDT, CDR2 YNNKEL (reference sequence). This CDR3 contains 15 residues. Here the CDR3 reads CASSQDRGNNSPLHF. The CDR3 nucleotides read TGTGCCAGCAGCCAGGACAGGGGGAATAATTCACCCCTCCACTTT.

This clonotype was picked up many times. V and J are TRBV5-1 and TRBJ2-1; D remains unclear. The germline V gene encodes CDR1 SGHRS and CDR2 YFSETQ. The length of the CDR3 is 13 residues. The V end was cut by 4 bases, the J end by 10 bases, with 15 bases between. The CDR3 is CASSNELGFEQFF. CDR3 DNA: TGCGCCAGCAGCAATGAATTGGGGTTCGAGCAGTTCTTC.

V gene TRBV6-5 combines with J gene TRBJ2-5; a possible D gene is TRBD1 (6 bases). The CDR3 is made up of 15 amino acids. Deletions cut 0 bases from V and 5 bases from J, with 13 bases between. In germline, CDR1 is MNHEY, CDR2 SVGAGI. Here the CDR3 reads CASSYSMQGYETQYF. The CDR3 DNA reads TGTGCCAGCAGTTACTCGATGCAGGGGTACGAGACCCAGTACTTC.

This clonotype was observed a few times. CDR3 bases: TGTGCCATCAGTGAAGGACAGAGGGCCTCTGGGGCCAACGTCCTGACTTTC. It codes for CAISEGQRASGANVLTF. The rearrangement uses TRBV10-3 and TRBJ2-6, with TRBD1 as a possible D gene (6 bases). V was cut by 3 bases and J by 0 bases, with 12 bases left in between. The germline CDR1 and CDR2 sequences are ENHRY and SYGVKD. The CDR3 contains 17 residues.

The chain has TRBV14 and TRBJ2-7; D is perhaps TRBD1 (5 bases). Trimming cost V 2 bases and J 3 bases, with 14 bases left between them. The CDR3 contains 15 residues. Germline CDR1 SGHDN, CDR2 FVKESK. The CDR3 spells CASSQFQGLFYEQYF. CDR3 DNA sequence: TGTGCCAGCAGCCAATTTCAGGGCCTCTTCTACGAGCAGTACTTC.

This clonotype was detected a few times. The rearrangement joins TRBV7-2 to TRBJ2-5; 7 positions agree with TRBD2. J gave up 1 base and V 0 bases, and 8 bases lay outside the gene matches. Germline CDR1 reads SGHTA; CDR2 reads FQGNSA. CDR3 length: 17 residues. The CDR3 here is CASSLAIGGGPQETQYF. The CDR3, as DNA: TGTGCCAGCAGCTTAGCGATCGGCGGGGGTCCCCAAGAGACCCAGTACTTC.

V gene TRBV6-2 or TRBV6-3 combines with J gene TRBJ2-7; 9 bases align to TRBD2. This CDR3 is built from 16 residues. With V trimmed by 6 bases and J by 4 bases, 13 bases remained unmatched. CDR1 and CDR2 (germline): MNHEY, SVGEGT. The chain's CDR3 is CASRIILSGRVYEQYF. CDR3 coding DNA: TGTGCCAGCAGGATAATCCTTAGCGGGAGAGTTTACGAGCAGTACTTC.

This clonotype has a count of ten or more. In DNA form, the CDR3 reads TGTGCCAGCAGTTACGGGCCGACTAATTCCTACGAGCAGTACTTC. This gives the protein CASSYGPTNSYEQYF. The chain couples TRBV6-5 to TRBJ2-7, with TRBD2 as a possible D gene (5 bases). Trimming shortened V by 2 bases and J by 1 base, and 12 bases separated the two germline ends. The CDR3 sequence is 15 residues long. Per germline, CDR1 MNHEY and CDR2 SVGAGI.

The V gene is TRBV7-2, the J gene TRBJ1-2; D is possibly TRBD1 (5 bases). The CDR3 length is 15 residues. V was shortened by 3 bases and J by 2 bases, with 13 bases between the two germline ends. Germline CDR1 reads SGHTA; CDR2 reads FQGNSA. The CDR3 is CASSFLGEGNYGYTF. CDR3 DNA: TGTGCCAGCAGCTTTTTAGGGGAGGGAAACTATGGCTACACCTTC.